Detailed here is one TCR beta chain. The antigen remains unidentified. The data were taken from a study of shared clonotypes between healthy human individuals. Several immunoSEQ 96-well plates shared each subset's DNA, each plate a replicate. The table came from immunoSEQ multiplex PCR; TCRdb's copy has only in-frame clones and leaves some out. This repertoire shows 2 million to 3 million clones, roughly 93% found once; its top ten account for about 0.38%. General observations from the study: All-four-donor shared clonotypes had higher generation probabilities than non-shared clonotypes did. The study's rarefaction showed incomplete sorted-subset sequencing despite large depth.

V shed 7 bases, J shed 0 bases, and the junction held 6 bases outside the gene matches. Germline V gene lookup returns CDR1 MDHEN and CDR2 SYDVKM. The CDR3 spans 15 residues. Healthy and HIV-negative, the adult donors had no recent acute infections or vaccinations. The material sequenced was naive CD4+ T cells from PBMCs. Sample subset: CD45RA+ positively selected. The clonotype was recovered from a man aged 18-30 years in good health. Some clones in this sample may be carry-over from other donors' samples. The chain uses TRBV28 and TRBJ2-1; 7 nucleotides agree with TRBD1. This CDR3 is CASTLGQSSYNEQFF. The CDR3 DNA follows: TGTGCCAGCACCCTGGGACAGAGCTCCTACAATGAGCAGTTCTTC.